A single sample gave rise to the 2 T cell receptor beta chains below, sequenced in a study of vaccination and CD4 T cells after COVID-19. The treatment denotes: approximately 11-day PBMC culture with coronavirus spike peptide pools or control peptides (ViraFEST assay). Oncomine TCR Beta short-read sequencing was applied to DNA from cultured CD4+ T cells. In TCRdb, the PCR reads were re-called with MiXCR into one record per CDR3 protein. The sample lists about 15,000 distinct CDR3 sequences, about 35% seen once, with roughly a third in the top ten. For these receptors, no antigen is known. Sequencing was done on a sample of cultured CD4+ T cells from blood. These receptors all stem from a human donor with COVID-19.

The J gene is TRBJ1-2, the V gene TRBV18; D remains unclear. V lost 1 base and J lost 4, with 10 bases in between. The CDR3 consists of 14 residues. CDR1 and CDR2 from the germline V gene are KGHSH and LQKENI. CDR3 in amino acids: CASSPRQEFYGYTF. CDR3 sequence (DNA): TGTGCCAGCTCACCACGCCAGGAATTCTATGGCTACACCTTC.

This clonotype was found a few times. CDR3 amino acids: CSAREGASSEKAEAFF. CDR3 bases: TGCAGTGCTAGAGAGGGGGCGTCCTCGGAGAAGGCTGAAGCTTTCTTT. The chain links TRBV20-1 to TRBJ1-1, with D possibly matching TRBD1 (6 bases). The CDR3 loop spans 16 amino acids. V shed 0 bases and J shed 6 bases, with 20 bases lying between them. The germline gives CDR1 DFQATT, CDR2 SNEGSKA (reference sequence).